A selection of T cell receptor beta chains follows, all from one sample in a study of OX40 agonist ivuxolimab in advanced cancers. Profiled with immunoSEQ multiplex PCR; TCRdb holds only in-frame clones, not every one. The sample records nearly 85,000 clones, approximately 86% being singletons. The source material was CD4+ or CD8+ T cells sorted from blood, sampled in a trial of the OX40 agonist ivuxolimab. The receptors shown here come from an adult with an advanced solid tumor such as melanoma, head and neck, liver or kidney cancer. Each CDR3 is given with its conserved first and last residue. Clone size is given for some rows only: seen once, a few or many times, or a class if the clone is expanded.

v_call,clone_size,cdr3_aa
TRBV7-9,once,CASNRGEPTEAFF
TRBV4-2,NA,CASSQDGESYEQYF
TRBV5-4,NA,CASSGTTGNYEQYF
TRBV6-1,once,CASSATSGLSSSYNEQFF
TRBV28,NA,CASSLWQGFISYNSPLHF
TRBV7-9,NA,CASSKSGGPLEQYF
TRBV5-1,NA,CASSLDGTSYGYTF
TRBV2,medium-sized,CASSGISNTEAFF
TRBV5-1,NA,CASATGPGPNYGYTF
TRBV6-1,NA,CASTDGLRRGYTF
TRBV5-5,once,CASSFKGNGVDTQYF
TRBV5-4,NA,CASMGGGAAYNEQFF
TRBV19,NA,CASSIDGGMGNQPQHF
TRBV5-5,NA,CASSFWLAGGLRSYNEQFF
TRBV6-4,NA,CASSAEGDTEAFF
TRBV7-3,NA,CASSSAGVDQETQYF
TRBV7-6,NA,CASSLGDRERQETQYF
TRBV14,NA,CASSRYSSTDTQYF
TRBV2,NA,CASSVGGYGYTF
TRBV5-4,NA,CASSRGQRGEYEQYF
TRBV29-1,NA,CSVEAIKGFGYTF
TRBV9,NA,CASSVAGHTDTQYF
TRBV2,NA,CASSKSGGNNEQFF
TRBV28,NA,CASSWRGNQPQHF
TRBV5-4,NA,CASSLVVSGGAVNYEQYF
TRBV7-8,NA,CASSLAVWGSGNTIYF
TRBV4-2,NA,CASSQGLAGGQGGELFF
TRBV5-6,NA,CASSLIAIPRQYNSPLHF
TRBV29-1,NA,CSGSSGQRAFF
TRBV7-2,NA,CASSFIAGASTDTQYF
TRBV5-8,NA,CAGGAGMGNQPQHF
TRBV15,NA,CATSFKGVNEKLFF
TRBV5-1,NA,CASSLGEPSTEAFF
TRBV5-1,NA,CASSRGGGTDTQYF
TRBV19,NA,CASSPRQGLAGANVLTF
TRBV4-1,once,CASSQGTGGARSGYTF
TRBV4-1,NA,CASSQGPYRQGRDEKLFF
TRBV27,NA,CASSHRLAGLSDTQYF
TRBV6-5,NA,CASRWTGSKAFF
TRBV7-3,NA,CASAARAGDTDTQYF
TRBV5-1,NA,CASSGTGTGSSGYTF
TRBV11-2,NA,CASSLGPPLATGELFF
TRBV4-1,once,CASSRGLAGGHSYNEQFF
TRBV4-1,NA,CASSFTGTQINYGYTF
TRBV30,NA,CAWSVGAGIPGTQYF
TRBV7-2,few,CASSLRLGSGYGYTF
TRBV6-6,NA,CASTVAGNLHNEQFF
TRBV6-1,few,CASSETHENTEAFF
TRBV5-4,NA,CASSLRGQPPEEQYF
TRBV6-4,NA,CASSDSSKGGPGTDTQYF
TRBV16,NA,CASSTRTATSTGELFF
TRBV18,NA,CASSLSQGTEQYF
TRBV20-1,once,CSARNSPLHF
TRBV6-5,NA,CASSRQGTGQPQHF
TRBV5-1,NA,CASSFGSSNTEAFF